This entry lists 12 T cell receptor beta chains sequenced from one sample in a study of T cells after yellow fever vaccination. Via MiXCR, TCRdb re-called the 5' RACE reads, giving one row per CDR3 protein. Altogether a few hundred thousand distinct CDR3 sequences are present, around 3.9% being singletons, with the ten largest covering 20% to 30%. The material sequenced was PBMCs, taken 5 days after the yellow fever booster vaccination. The receptors stem from a man between 18 and 35 years old who received the YFV17D yellow fever vaccine.

This clonotype has only a few counts. This chain links TRBV4-1 with TRBJ2-7; maybe TRBD2 (5 bases). Trimming cost V 4 bases and J 4 bases, with 14 bases left between them. This CDR3 region has 14 residues. The germline V gene has CDR1 MGHRA and CDR2 YSYEKL. As DNA, the CDR3 is TGCGCCAGCAGCCCCGGACCGGGCGGGTACGAGCAGTACTTC. It codes for CASSPGPGGYEQYF.

There are many counts of this clonotype. The chain employs TRBV6-6 and TRBJ1-2, with D possibly being TRBD1 (5 bases). The CDR3 sequence is 13 residues long. Germline V gene data show CDR1 as MNHNY and CDR2 as SVGAGI (reference sequence). Trimming took 5 bases from V and 0 from J, leaving 7 bases between them. The CDR3 DNA sequence: TGTGCCAGCAGTCCAGGGACTAACTATGGCTACACCTTC. Its translation is CASSPGTNYGYTF.

The chain links TRBV7-7 to TRBJ2-1; D not certain. The CDR3 loop spans 14 amino acids. Trimming removed 3 bases at V and 0 bases at J, with 6 bases between. Germline assignment: CDR1 SSHAT and CDR2 FNYEAQ (reference sequence). DNA of the CDR3: TGTGCCAGCAGCTTGACTGGCTCCTACAATGAGCAGTTCTTC. This encodes CASSLTGSYNEQFF. Looking up the rest from reference TRBV7-7 and TRBJ2-1 gives the full variable domain: GAGVSQSPRYKVTKRGQDVTLRCDPISSHATLYWYQQALGQGPEFLTYFNYEAQPDKSGLPSDRFSAERPEGSISTLTIQRTEQRDSAMYRCASSLTGSYNEQFFGPGTRLTVL.

This clonotype was found many times. The chain joins TRBV7-9 to TRBJ2-3; D possibly corresponds to TRBD2 (5 bases). CDR1 SEHNR and CDR2 FQNEAQ come from the germline V gene (reference sequence). There are 15 residues in the CDR3. The germline V and J ends were trimmed by 4 bases and 2 bases, with 13 bases remaining between them. CDR3 in amino acids: CASSSLGIYTDTQYF. DNA for the CDR3: TGTGCCAGCAGCTCCCTCGGGATTTACACAGATACGCAGTATTTT.

This clonotype was observed a handful of times. The chain combines TRBV2 with TRBJ2-3; D assignment may be TRBD1 or TRBD2 (6 bases each). The CDR3 loop spans 17 amino acids. V was shortened by 7 bases and J by 0 bases, with 20 bases between the two germline ends. CDR1 and CDR2 from the germline V gene are SNHLY and FYNNEI. The CDR3 protein is CASTPPGAGLSTDTQYF. DNA for the CDR3: TGTGCCAGCACCCCCCCGGGGGCGGGGCTTAGCACAGATACGCAGTATTTT.

In this sample, this clonotype turned up many times. The chain carries TRBV5-1 and TRBJ1-2; 7 bases align to TRBD1. Germline CDR1 is SGHRS and CDR2 is YFSETQ. The J segment lost 0 bases and the V segment lost 6 bases, leaving 8 bases of the junction unmatched. The CDR3 is 15 amino acids. The CDR3 protein is CASTGGTETNYGYTF. The CDR3 bases are TGCGCCAGCACCGGAGGGACAGAGACTAACTATGGCTACACCTTC. Using reference TRBV5-1 and TRBJ1-2 for the parts outside the CDR3, the full variable domain is KAGVTQTPRYLIKTRGQQVTLSCSPISGHRSVSWYQQTPGQGLQFLFEYFSETQRNKGNFPGRFSGRQFSNSRSEMNVSTLELGDSALYLCASTGGTETNYGYTFGSGTRLTVV.

This clonotype was picked up many times. The V and J genes are TRBV10-3 and TRBJ1-1; TRBD1 matches at 9 bases. The V gene end was trimmed by 4 bases and the J gene end by 2 bases; junction bases not matched to a gene: 2. Germline V lookup: CDR1 ENHRY, CDR2 SYGVKD. This CDR3 is 14 amino acids long. CDR3 sequence (DNA): TGTGCCATCAGTGGGACAGGGGTTAACACTGAAGCTTTCTTT. Its translation: CAISGTGVNTEAFF.

This chain joins TRBV29-1 and TRBJ1-2; TRBD1 aligns across 10 bases. The CDR3 runs to 12 residues. Germline V gene sequence: CDR1 SQVTM, CDR2 ANQGSEA. V lost 6 bases, J lost 5 bases, and 3 bases stayed unmatched. CDR3: CSVTGGGYGYTF. CDR3 DNA sequence: TGCAGCGTGACAGGGGGCGGGTATGGCTACACCTTC.

CDR3 bases: TGTGCCAGCAGCTCCCAAGGGGGCGGGCCCACAGATACGCAGTATTTT. Its protein product is CASSSQGGGPTDTQYF. The chain links TRBV11-2 to TRBJ2-3; 7 bases are a match to TRBD1. This CDR3 has 16 amino acids. Germline-derived CDR1 and CDR2 are SGHAT and FQNNGV. The V gene end was trimmed by 4 bases and the J gene end by 2 bases; junction bases not matched to a gene: 9.

This sequence joins TRBV20-1 and TRBJ2-1; D may be TRBD1 (6 bases). The CDR3 length is 13 residues. Germline-derived CDR1 and CDR2 are DFQATT and SNEGSKA (reference sequence). Trimming took 6 bases from V and 2 from J, leaving 11 bases between them. In DNA form, the CDR3 reads TGCAGTGCCAAACAGGGACCCTACAATGAGCAGTTCTTC. Translating it yields CSAKQGPYNEQFF.

This clonotype was picked up many times. This chain uses TRBV5-1 with TRBJ2-7; D unclear. CDR1 is SGHRS and CDR2 is YFSETQ in the germline V gene. The CDR3 has 13 amino acids. Trimming removed 0 bases from V and 5 bases from J, with 9 bases in between. CDR3 sequence: CASSLGPSDEQYV. In nucleotides, the CDR3 is TGCGCCAGCAGCTTGGGCCCGTCGGACGAGCAGTACGTC.

In this sample, this clonotype turned up a few times. V and J are TRBV5-1 and TRBJ2-6; TRBD2 is a possible D gene (6 bases). Germline lookup yields CDR1 SGHRS and CDR2 YFSETQ. The V end was cut by 5 bases, the J end by 0 bases, with 9 bases between. The CDR3 length is 15 residues. The CDR3 sequence is CASRGGYSGANVLTF. The CDR3 DNA follows: TGCGCCAGCAGGGGGGGATACTCTGGGGCCAACGTCCTGACTTTC. The variable domain in full, completed from reference TRBV5-1 and TRBJ2-6, reads KAGVTQTPRYLIKTRGQQVTLSCSPISGHRSVSWYQQTPGQGLQFLFEYFSETQRNKGNFPGRFSGRQFSNSRSEMNVSTLELGDSALYLCASRGGYSGANVLTFGAGSRLTVL.